A selection of T cell receptor beta chains follows, all from one sample in a study of blood T cell repertoires in COVID-19. Clones were read by immunoSEQ multiplex PCR, and TCRdb kept only the in-frame ones, dropping some. Here the sample spans tens of thousands of clones, around 92% being singletons. Sequences were obtained from peripheral blood. Receptor source: a man between 45 and 60 years old with COVID-19, enrolled during active disease. Each CDR3 is given with its conserved first and last residue. The D gene is left open where the match is weak. Size tells how often a clone was seen (once, few, many) or the class of an expanded clone, and some rows leave it out.

V: TRBV5-3; size: .; D: .; J: TRBJ2-2; CDR3: CARSFVIGVSDTGELFF; DNA: TGTGCCAGAAGCTTCGTAATCGGGGTAAGTGACACCGGGGAGCTGTTTTTT
V: TRBV5-8; size: .; D: TRBD1; J: TRBJ1-2; CDR3: CASSRRQGTFYGYTF; DNA: TGTGCCAGCAGCAGAAGACAGGGGACCTTCTATGGCTACACCTTC
V: TRBV19; size: once; D: .; J: TRBJ1-5; CDR3: CASRDFGNQPQHF; DNA: TGTGCCAGTAGAGACTTCGGCAATCAGCCCCAGCATTTT
V: TRBV7-3; size: .; D: TRBD1; J: TRBJ2-1; CDR3: CASSFGTGAYEQFF; DNA: TGTGCCAGCAGCTTTGGGACAGGGGCCTACGAGCAGTTCTTC
V: TRBV4-1; size: .; D: TRBD2; J: TRBJ2-5; CDR3: CASSQALKPSGDYQETQYF; DNA: TGCGCCAGCAGCCAAGCCCTAAAACCTAGCGGGGATTACCAAGAGACCCAGTACTTC
V: TRBV19; size: .; D: .; J: TRBJ1-3; CDR3: CASSSGLSPNTIYF; DNA: TGTGCCAGTAGTTCCGGGTTGTCCCCGAACACCATATATTTT
V: TRBV7-9; size: .; D: .; J: TRBJ1-2; CDR3: CASSFPGDYGYTF; DNA: TGTGCCAGCAGCTTTCCCGGGGATTATGGCTACACCTTC
V: TRBV7-9; size: .; D: TRBD1; J: TRBJ2-3; CDR3: CASSLGWDSFTDTQYF; DNA: TGTGCCAGCAGCTTAGGATGGGACAGTTTCACAGATACGCAGTATTTT
V: TRBV4-1; size: few; D: .; J: TRBJ2-7; CDR3: CASSQDLQGSREQYF; DNA: TGCGCCAGCAGCCAAGATCTACAGGGCAGTCGCGAGCAGTACTTC
V: TRBV7-2; size: .; D: TRBD1; J: TRBJ1-1; CDR3: CASSPSRGQADEAFF; DNA: TGTGCCAGCAGCCCCTCCCGCGGACAGGCTGACGAAGCTTTCTTT
V: TRBV6-2/TRBV6-3; size: .; D: .; J: TRBJ2-5; CDR3: CASSFWEETQYF; DNA: TGTGCCAGCAGTTTTTGGGAGGAGACCCAGTACTTC
V: TRBV9; size: few; D: .; J: TRBJ1-2; CDR3: CASSVPDRIDYYGYTF; DNA: TGTGCCAGCAGCGTCCCAGACAGGATCGACTACTATGGCTACACCTTC
V: TRBV6-4; size: .; D: .; J: TRBJ1-6; CDR3: CASSEFRASPLHF; DNA: TGTGCCAGCAGTGAATTCAGGGCTTCACCCCTCCACTTT
V: TRBV5-1; size: .; D: .; J: TRBJ1-6; CDR3: CASSPSRGMDSPLHF; DNA: TGCGCCAGCAGCCCGAGCAGGGGAATGGATTCACCCCTCCACTTT
V: TRBV11-2; size: once; D: TRBD1; J: TRBJ1-2; CDR3: CASSSPGQALGYGYTF; DNA: TGTGCCAGCAGCTCTCCGGGACAGGCCCTGGGGTATGGCTACACCTTC
V: TRBV10-3; size: .; D: TRBD1; J: TRBJ1-2; CDR3: CAISELPGQGQRPYGYTF; DNA: TGTGCCATCAGTGAGCTCCCGGGACAGGGACAAAGACCCTATGGCTACACCTTC
V: TRBV18; size: .; D: .; J: TRBJ1-1; CDR3: CASSNDRNTEAFF; DNA: TGTGCCAGCTCAAACGACAGAAACACTGAAGCTTTCTTT
V: TRBV10-3; size: .; D: .; J: TRBJ1-4; CDR3: CAISESRATNEKLFF; DNA: TGTGCCATCAGTGAGTCCAGGGCAACTAATGAAAAACTGTTTTTT
V: TRBV30; size: .; D: TRBD1; J: TRBJ1-4; CDR3: CAWSTGVPFEKLFF; DNA: TGTGCCTGGAGCACAGGGGTCCCTTTCGAAAAACTGTTTTTT
V: TRBV7-2; size: .; D: TRBD1; J: TRBJ2-7; CDR3: CASSLPGRGRPYEQYF; DNA: TGTGCCAGCAGCTTACCCGGCAGGGGGCGCCCCTACGAGCAGTACTTC
V: TRBV2; size: few; D: .; J: TRBJ1-5; CDR3: CASSKTGFQPQHF; DNA: TGTGCCAGCAGTAAAACAGGGTTTCAGCCCCAGCATTTT
V: TRBV27; size: .; D: TRBD2; J: TRBJ2-5; CDR3: CASRGLVYQETQYF; DNA: TGTGCCAGCAGGGGACTAGTCTATCAAGAGACCCAGTACTTC
V: TRBV6-2/TRBV6-3; size: few; D: TRBD1; J: TRBJ1-1; CDR3: CASSWPGQGYREAFF; DNA: TGTGCCAGCAGTTGGCCGGGACAGGGCTATAGGGAAGCTTTCTTT
V: TRBV4-1; size: .; D: TRBD2; J: TRBJ2-3; CDR3: CASRGLAGGTDTQYF; DNA: TGCGCCAGCAGGGGACTAGCGGGGGGCACAGATACGCAGTATTTT
V: TRBV30; size: .; D: .; J: TRBJ1-6; CDR3: CAWSTPAVLNSPLHF; DNA: TGTGCCTGGAGTACCCCGGCGGTCTTGAATTCACCCCTCCACTTT
V: TRBV28; size: once; D: TRBD2; J: TRBJ2-1; CDR3: CASSSGLVVQFF; DNA: TGTGCCAGCAGTTCCGGACTAGTAGTGCAGTTCTTC
V: TRBV2; size: .; D: .; J: TRBJ2-6; CDR3: CASSVGHSGANVLTF; DNA: TGTGCCAGCAGTGTGGGACACTCTGGGGCCAACGTCCTGACTTTC
V: TRBV5-1; size: .; D: TRBD1; J: TRBJ1-6; CDR3: CASSFYRGNSPLHF; DNA: TGCGCCAGCAGCTTTTACAGGGGAAATTCACCCCTCCACTTT
V: TRBV27; size: .; D: .; J: TRBJ1-1; CDR3: CASSEQGHYLNTEAFF; DNA: TGTGCCAGCAGTGAGCAAGGACACTACTTAAACACTGAAGCTTTCTTT
V: TRBV5-6; size: .; D: TRBD1; J: TRBJ1-2; CDR3: CASSLAPGGRYGYTF; DNA: TGTGCCAGCAGCTTGGCACCAGGGGGCAGATATGGCTACACCTTC
V: TRBV19; size: .; D: TRBD1; J: TRBJ1-1; CDR3: CASSSSPGQVFNTEAFF; DNA: TGTGCCAGTAGTTCAAGCCCGGGACAGGTTTTTAACACTGAAGCTTTCTTT
V: TRBV28; size: .; D: .; J: TRBJ1-5; CDR3: CASSPRQDNQPQHF; DNA: TGTGCCAGCAGTCCCCGACAGGACAATCAGCCCCAGCATTTT
V: TRBV3-1/TRBV3-2; size: .; D: TRBD1; J: TRBJ1-2; CDR3: CASSLHSTGGAGYTF; DNA: TGTGCCAGCAGCCTTCACTCGACAGGGGGCGCTGGCTACACCTTC
V: TRBV11-3; size: few; D: .; J: TRBJ1-6; CDR3: CASSGGREWSF; DNA: TGTGCCAGCAGCGGGGGCAGGGAATGGTCCTTT
V: TRBV29-1; size: .; D: TRBD1; J: TRBJ1-2; CDR3: CSVGGRPGQGADYGYTF; DNA: TGCAGCGTTGGGGGTCGACCGGGTCAGGGGGCTGACTATGGCTACACCTTC
V: TRBV7-9; size: .; D: TRBD1; J: TRBJ1-5; CDR3: CASSRQGRNQPQHF; DNA: TGTGCCAGCAGCCGACAGGGGCGCAATCAGCCCCAGCATTTT